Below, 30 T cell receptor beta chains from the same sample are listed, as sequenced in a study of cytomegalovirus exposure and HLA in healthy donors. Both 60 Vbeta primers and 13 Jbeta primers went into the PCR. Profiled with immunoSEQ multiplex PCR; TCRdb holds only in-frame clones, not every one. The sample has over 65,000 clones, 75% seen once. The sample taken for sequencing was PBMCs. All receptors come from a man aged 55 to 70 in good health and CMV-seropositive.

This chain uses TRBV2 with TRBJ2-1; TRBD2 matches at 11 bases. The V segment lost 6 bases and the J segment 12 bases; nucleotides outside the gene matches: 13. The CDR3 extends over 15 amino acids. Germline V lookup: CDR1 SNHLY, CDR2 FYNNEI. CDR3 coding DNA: TGTGCCAGCAGCGACCGGCTAGCGGGAGGCAACGGGCAGTTCTTC. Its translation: CASSDRLAGGNGQFF.

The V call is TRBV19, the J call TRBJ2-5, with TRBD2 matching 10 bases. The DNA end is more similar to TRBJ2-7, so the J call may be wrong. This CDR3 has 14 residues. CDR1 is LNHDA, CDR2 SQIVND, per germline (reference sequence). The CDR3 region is CASNPSSGGYEQYF. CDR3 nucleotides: TGTGCCAGTAATCCATCTAGCGGGGGCTACGAGCAGTACTTC.

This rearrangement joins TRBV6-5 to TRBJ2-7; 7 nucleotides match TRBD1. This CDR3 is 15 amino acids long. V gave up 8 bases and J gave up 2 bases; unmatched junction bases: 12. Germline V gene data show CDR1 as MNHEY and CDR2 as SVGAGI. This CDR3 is CASRYRDSGAYEQYF. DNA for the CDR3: TGTGCCAGCCGATACCGGGACAGCGGTGCCTACGAGCAGTACTTC.

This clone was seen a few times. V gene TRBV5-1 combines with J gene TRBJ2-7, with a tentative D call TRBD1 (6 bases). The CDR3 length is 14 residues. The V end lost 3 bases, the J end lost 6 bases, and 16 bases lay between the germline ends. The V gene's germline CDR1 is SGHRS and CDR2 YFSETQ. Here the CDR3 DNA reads TGCGCCAGCAGCTGGGTGGACAGAACAACCGAGCAGTACTTC. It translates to CASSWVDRTTEQYF.

This CDR3 is CASSLGGFMNEQFF. CDR3 bases: TGCGCCAGCAGCTTGGGAGGGTTCATGAATGAGCAGTTCTTC. The chain combines TRBV5-1 with TRBJ2-1; a possible D gene is TRBD2 (5 bases). The V end lost 0 bases, the J end lost 7 bases, and 11 bases lay between the germline ends. The CDR3 runs 14 residues. Germline assignment: CDR1 SGHRS and CDR2 YFSETQ.

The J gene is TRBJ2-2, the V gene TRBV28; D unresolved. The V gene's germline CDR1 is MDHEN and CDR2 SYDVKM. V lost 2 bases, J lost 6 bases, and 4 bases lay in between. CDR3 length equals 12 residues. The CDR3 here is CASSLLSGELFF. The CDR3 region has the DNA TGTGCCAGCAGTTTACTCTCCGGGGAGCTGTTTTTT.

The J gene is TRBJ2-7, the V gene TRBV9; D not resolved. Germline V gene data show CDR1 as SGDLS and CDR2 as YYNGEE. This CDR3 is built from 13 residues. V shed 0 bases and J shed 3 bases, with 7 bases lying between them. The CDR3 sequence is CASSVGQYYEQYF. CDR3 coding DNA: TGTGCCAGCAGCGTAGGACAATACTACGAGCAGTACTTC.

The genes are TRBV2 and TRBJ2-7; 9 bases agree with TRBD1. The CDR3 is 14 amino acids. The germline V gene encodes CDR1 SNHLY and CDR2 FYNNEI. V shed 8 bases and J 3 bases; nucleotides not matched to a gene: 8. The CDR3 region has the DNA TGTGCCAGCTCAGTAAGGGACAGGGTCTACGAGCAGTACTTC. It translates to CASSVRDRVYEQYF.

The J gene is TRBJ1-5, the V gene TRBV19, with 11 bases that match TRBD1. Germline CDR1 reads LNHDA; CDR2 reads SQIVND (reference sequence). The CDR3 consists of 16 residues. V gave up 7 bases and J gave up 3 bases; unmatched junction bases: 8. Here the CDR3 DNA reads TGTGCCAGTAAATTAGTGGGACAGGGGGACAATCAGCCCCAGCATTTT. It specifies CASKLVGQGDNQPQHF.

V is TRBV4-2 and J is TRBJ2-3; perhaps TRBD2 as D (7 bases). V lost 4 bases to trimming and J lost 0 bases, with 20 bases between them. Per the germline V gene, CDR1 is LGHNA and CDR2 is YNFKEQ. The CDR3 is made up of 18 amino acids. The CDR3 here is CASSPLKGGHRSTDTQYF. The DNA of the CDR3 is TGTGCCAGCAGCCCCTTAAAGGGGGGGCACCGTAGCACAGATACGCAGTATTTT.

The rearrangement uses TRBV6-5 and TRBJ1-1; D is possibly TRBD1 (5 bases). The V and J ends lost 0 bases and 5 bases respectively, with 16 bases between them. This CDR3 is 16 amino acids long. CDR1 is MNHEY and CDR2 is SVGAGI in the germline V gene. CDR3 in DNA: TGTGCCAGCAGTTACTCGACCAGTAGGGGTACAACTGAAGCTTTCTTT. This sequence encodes CASSYSTSRGTTEAFF.

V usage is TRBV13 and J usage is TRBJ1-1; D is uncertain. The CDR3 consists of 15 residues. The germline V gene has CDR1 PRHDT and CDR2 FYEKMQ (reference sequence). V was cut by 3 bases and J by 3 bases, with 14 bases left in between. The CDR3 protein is CASSFGPGLYTEAFF. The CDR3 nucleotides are TGTGCCAGCAGCTTTGGGCCAGGCTTGTACACTGAAGCTTTCTTT.

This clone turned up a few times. The CDR3 sequence is CAVRDRRPNTEAFF. As DNA, the CDR3 is TGTGCCGTCAGGGACAGGCGACCGAACACTGAAGCTTTCTTT. V usage is TRBV6-5 and J usage is TRBJ1-1; 8 nucleotides match TRBD1. The CDR3 covers 14 residues. V shed 11 bases, J shed 1 base, and the junction held 9 bases outside the gene matches. Per the germline V gene, CDR1 is MNHEY and CDR2 is SVGAGI.

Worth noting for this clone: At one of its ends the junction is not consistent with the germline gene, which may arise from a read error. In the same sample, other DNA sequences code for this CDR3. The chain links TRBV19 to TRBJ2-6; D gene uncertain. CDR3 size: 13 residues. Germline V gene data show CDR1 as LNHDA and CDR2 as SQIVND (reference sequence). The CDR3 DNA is TGTGCCAGTAGTTCGACTGGCGCCAACGTCCTGACTTTC. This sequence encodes CASSSTGANVLTF.

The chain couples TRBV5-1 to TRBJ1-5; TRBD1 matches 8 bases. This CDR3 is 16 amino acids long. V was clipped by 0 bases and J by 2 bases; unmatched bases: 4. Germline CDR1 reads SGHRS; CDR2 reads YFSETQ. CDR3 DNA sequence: TGCGCCAGCAGCTTGGGGCCAGGGGGCGGCAATCAGCCCCAGCATTTT. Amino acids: CASSLGPGGGNQPQHF.

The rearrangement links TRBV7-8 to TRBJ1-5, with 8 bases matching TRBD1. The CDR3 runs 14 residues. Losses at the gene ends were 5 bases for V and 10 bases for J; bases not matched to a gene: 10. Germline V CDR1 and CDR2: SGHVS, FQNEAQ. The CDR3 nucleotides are TGTGCCAGCAGCCTTGACAGGGGCCCTCATCCCCAGCATTTT. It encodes CASSLDRGPHPQHF.

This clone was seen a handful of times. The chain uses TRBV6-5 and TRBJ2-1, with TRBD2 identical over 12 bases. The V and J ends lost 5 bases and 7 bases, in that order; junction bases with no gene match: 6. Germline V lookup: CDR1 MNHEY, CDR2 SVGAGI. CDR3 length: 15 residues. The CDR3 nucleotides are TGTGCCAGCAGTCAGACTAGCGGGAGTTGGAATGAGCAGTTCTTC. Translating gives CASSQTSGSWNEQFF.

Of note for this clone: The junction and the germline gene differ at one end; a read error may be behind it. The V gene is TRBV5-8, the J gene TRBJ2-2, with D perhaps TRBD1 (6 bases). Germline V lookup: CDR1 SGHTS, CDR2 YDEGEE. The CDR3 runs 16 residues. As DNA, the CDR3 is TGTGCCAGCGGCTTGGTCGAGGGGGCGAACACCGGGGAGCTGTTTTTT. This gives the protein CASGLVEGANTGELFF.

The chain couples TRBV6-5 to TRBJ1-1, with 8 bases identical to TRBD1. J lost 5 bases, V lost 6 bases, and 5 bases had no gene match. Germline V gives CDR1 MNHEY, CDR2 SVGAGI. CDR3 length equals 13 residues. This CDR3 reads CASRRQGMTEAFF. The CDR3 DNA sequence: TGTGCCAGCAGGAGACAGGGGATGACTGAAGCTTTCTTT.

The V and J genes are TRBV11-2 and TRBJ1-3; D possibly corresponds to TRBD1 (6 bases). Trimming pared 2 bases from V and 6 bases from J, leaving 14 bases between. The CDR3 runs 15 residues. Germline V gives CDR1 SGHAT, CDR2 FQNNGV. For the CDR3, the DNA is TGTGCCAGCAGCTTAAGGGGGGGATCAGAAAACACCATATATTTT. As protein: CASSLRGGSENTIYF.

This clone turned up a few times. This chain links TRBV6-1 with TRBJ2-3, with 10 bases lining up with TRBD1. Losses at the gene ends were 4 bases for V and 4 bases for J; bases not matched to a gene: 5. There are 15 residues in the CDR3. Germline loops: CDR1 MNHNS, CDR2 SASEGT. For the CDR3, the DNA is TGTGCCAGCAGTGGGGGACAGGGGAGGGCAGATACGCAGTATTTT. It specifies CASSGGQGRADTQYF.

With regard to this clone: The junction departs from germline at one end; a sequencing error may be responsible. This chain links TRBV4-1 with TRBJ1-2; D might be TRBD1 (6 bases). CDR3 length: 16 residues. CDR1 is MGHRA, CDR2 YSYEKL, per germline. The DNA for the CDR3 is TGCGCCAGCAGCTACGGACAGCGCAATCCTAACTATGGCTACGCCTTC. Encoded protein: CASSYGQRNPNYGYAF.

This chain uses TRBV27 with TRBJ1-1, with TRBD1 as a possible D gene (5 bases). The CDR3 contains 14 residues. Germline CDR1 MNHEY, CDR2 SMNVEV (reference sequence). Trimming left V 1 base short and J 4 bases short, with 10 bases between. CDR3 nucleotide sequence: TGTGCCAGCAGTTTATTTTGGGGCGGCACTGAAGCTTTCTTT. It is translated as CASSLFWGGTEAFF.

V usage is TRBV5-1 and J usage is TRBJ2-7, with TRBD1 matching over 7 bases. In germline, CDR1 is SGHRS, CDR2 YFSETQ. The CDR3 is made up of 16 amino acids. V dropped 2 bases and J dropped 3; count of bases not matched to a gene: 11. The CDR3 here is CASSFGLKQGNYEQYF. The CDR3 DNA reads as TGCGCCAGCAGCTTTGGGCTAAAACAGGGGAACTACGAGCAGTACTTC.

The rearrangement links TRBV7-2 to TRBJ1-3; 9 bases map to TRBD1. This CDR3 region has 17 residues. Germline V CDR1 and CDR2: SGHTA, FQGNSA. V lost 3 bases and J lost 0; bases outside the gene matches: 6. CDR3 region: CASSFPGQGLSGNTIYF. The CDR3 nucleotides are TGTGCCAGCAGCTTTCCGGGACAGGGACTCTCTGGAAACACCATATATTTT.

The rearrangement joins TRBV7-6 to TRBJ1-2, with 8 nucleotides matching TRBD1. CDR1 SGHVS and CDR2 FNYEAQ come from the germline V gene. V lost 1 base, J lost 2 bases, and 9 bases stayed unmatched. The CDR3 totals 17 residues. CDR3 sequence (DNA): TGTGCCAGCAGCTTAGATTTGTCAGGGGGCCCGAACTATGGCTACACCTTC. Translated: CASSLDLSGGPNYGYTF.

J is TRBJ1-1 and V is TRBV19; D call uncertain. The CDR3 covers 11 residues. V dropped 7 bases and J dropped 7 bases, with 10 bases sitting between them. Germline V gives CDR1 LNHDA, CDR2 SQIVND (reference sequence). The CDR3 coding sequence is TGTGCCAGTACCCTAAGTTTTGAAGCTTTCTTT. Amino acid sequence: CASTLSFEAFF.

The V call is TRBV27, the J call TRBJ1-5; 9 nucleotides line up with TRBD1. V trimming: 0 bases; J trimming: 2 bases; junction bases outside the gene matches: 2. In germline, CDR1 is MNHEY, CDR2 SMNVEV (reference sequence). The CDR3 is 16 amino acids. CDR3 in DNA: TGTGCCAGCAGTTTATCCTGGACAGGGGGCAATCAGCCCCAGCATTTT. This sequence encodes CASSLSWTGGNQPQHF.

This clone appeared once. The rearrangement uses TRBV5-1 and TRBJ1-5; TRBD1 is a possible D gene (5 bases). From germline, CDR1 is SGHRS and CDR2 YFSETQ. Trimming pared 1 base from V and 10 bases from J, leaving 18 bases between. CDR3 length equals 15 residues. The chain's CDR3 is CASSLTTGGNGPQHF. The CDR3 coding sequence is TGCGCCAGCAGCTTGACTACGGGGGGAAACGGCCCCCAGCATTTT. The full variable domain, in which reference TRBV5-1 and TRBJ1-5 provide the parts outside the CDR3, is KAGVTQTPRYLIKTRGQQVTLSCSPISGHRSVSWYQQTPGQGLQFLFEYFSETQRNKGNFPGRFSGRQFSNSRSEMNVSTLELGDSALYLCASSLTTGGNGPQHFGDGTRLSIL.

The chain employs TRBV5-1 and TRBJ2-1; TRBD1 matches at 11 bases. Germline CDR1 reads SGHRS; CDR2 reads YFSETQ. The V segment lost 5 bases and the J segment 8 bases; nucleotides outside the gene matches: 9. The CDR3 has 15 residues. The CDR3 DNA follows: TGCGCCAGCAGTCTCGGACAGGGGGCATGGCATGAGCAGTTCTTC. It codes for CASSLGQGAWHEQFF.